These 4 T cell receptor beta chains originate from one sample sequenced in a study of T cells in women clearing cervical HPV infection. TCRdb keeps only in-frame clones here, not all; method: immunoSEQ multiplex PCR. Its table records some 30,000 clones. What was sequenced was blood buffy coat. These receptors were taken from a woman between 18 and 70 years old with a cervical HPV16 infection that either progressed to CIN3+ or cleared (not recorded which).

Concerning this clone: The read finishes 3 residues shy of the CDR3 end, and the germline J gene is used to complete it. V and J are TRBV19 and TRBJ2-3; perhaps TRBD2 as D (6 bases). V was shortened by 3 bases and J by 2 bases, with 15 bases between the two germline ends. Germline loops: CDR1 LNHDA, CDR2 SQIVND (reference sequence). The CDR3 runs to 16 residues. CDR3: CASSMEGLSFTDTQYF. CDR3 DNA, as far as it was read: TGTGCCAGTAGTATGGAGGGACTTTCCTTCACAGATACG.

Concerning this clone itself: The DNA ends 3 residues before the CDR3 does, and the rest of the CDR3 is filled in from the germline J gene. This chain links TRBV4-2 with TRBJ1-2, with D perhaps matching TRBD1 (5 bases). The CDR3 extends over 17 amino acids. Germline V gives CDR1 LGHNA, CDR2 YNFKEQ. Trimming pared 0 bases from V and 4 bases from J, leaving 18 bases between. CDR3 sequence: CASSQDATEAGSYGYTF. CDR3 DNA (partial): TGTGCCAGCAGCCAAGACGCCACCGAGGCAGGGTCCTATGGC.

Notes on this clone: The CDR3 is cut off 3 residues early in the read; its end comes from the germline J gene. The chain recombines TRBV12-3 or TRBV12-4 with TRBJ2-7, with D maybe TRBD2 (5 bases). Trimming shortened V by 1 base and J by 2 bases, and 6 bases separated the two germline ends. The CDR3 runs to 13 residues. CDR3 residues: CASSLVAPYEQYF. The CDR3 DNA, read in part, is TGTGCCAGCAGTTTAGTAGCGCCCTACGAG.

Comments on this clone: The read ends 3 residues before the CDR3 terminus; that terminus is restored from the germline J gene. This sequence joins TRBV4-1 and TRBJ1-1; tentative D call: TRBD1 (6 bases). From germline, CDR1 is MGHRA and CDR2 YSYEKL. The CDR3 has 16 amino acids. The V and J ends lost 0 bases and 3 bases respectively, with 14 bases between them. CDR3 in amino acids: CASSQEPRGGDTEAFF. CDR3 DNA, as far as it was read: TGCGCCAGCAGCCAAGAACCCAGGGGAGGGGACACTGAA.